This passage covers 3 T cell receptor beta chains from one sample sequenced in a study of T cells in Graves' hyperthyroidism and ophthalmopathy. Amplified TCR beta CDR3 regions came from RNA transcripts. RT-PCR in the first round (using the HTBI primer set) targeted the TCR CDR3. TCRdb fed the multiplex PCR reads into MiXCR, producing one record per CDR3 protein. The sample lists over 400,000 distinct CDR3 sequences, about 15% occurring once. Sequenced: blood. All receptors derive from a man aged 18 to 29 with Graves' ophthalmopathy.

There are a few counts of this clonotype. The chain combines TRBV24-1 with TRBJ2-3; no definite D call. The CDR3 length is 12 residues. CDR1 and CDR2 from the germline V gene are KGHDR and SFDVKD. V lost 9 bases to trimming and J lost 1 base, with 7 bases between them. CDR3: CATGPGTDTQYF. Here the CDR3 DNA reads TGTGCCACCGGACCAGGCACAGATACGCAGTATTTT.

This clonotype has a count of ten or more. The CDR3 nucleotides are TGTGCCAGCAGTTTACCGGGCCATCAATATCAGCCCCAGCATTTT. Its protein product is CASSLPGHQYQPQHF. The V and J genes are TRBV27 and TRBJ1-5; D not certain. The CDR3 is made up of 15 amino acids. The V gene lost 2 bases and the J gene lost 5 bases, with 13 bases spanning the gap. From germline, CDR1 is MNHEY and CDR2 SMNVEV (reference sequence).

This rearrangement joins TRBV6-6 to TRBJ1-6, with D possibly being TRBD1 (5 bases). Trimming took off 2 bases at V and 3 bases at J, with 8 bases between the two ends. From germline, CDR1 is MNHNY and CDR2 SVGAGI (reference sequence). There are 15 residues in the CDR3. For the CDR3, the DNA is TGTGCCAGCAGTTACGGGGGAGACTATAATTCACCCCTCCACTTT. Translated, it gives CASSYGGDYNSPLHF.